These 23 T cell receptor beta chains came from one sample sequenced in a study of cytomegalovirus exposure and HLA in healthy donors. The method was immunoSEQ multiplex PCR; TCRdb's version includes in-frame clones alone and lacks a portion of them. This table holds 70,000 to 90,000 clones, over 80% found once. The sequenced sample was PBMCs. The receptors derive from a man younger than 40 in good health and CMV-seronegative.

This clone was seen a few times. The chain combines TRBV19 with TRBJ1-1; D unclear. This CDR3 spans 12 amino acids. Germline values: CDR1 LNHDA, CDR2 SQIVND (reference sequence). V was cut by 3 bases and J by 11 bases, with 13 bases left in between. CDR3 sequence: CASSIVGWRAFF. The CDR3 nucleotides read TGTGCCAGTAGTATTGTGGGCTGGAGGGCTTTCTTT.

The rearrangement uses TRBV30 and TRBJ2-1, with 14 bases aligning to TRBD2. Germline V gene data show CDR1 as GTSNPN and CDR2 as SVGIG (reference sequence). After removal of 4 bases from V and 3 bases from J, the junction contained 2 bases not matched to a gene. The CDR3 loop spans 15 amino acids. The CDR3 DNA sequence: TGTGCCTGGAAAGGACTAGCGGGGGGCTACAATGAGCAGTTCTTC. Amino acids: CAWKGLAGGYNEQFF.

This chain links TRBV2 with TRBJ2-1; perhaps TRBD2 as D (5 bases). Germline-derived CDR1 and CDR2 are SNHLY and FYNNEI. This CDR3 is 15 amino acids long. V lost 6 bases and J lost 5, with 17 bases in between. The DNA for the CDR3 is TGTGCCAGCAGAGAGCGGCTACAGTGGGACAATGAGCAGTTCTTC. This encodes CASRERLQWDNEQFF.

The chain uses TRBV27 and TRBJ2-3; D call uncertain. Trimming removed 5 bases at V and 2 bases at J, with 8 bases between. The CDR3 runs to 13 residues. CDR1 is MNHEY and CDR2 is SMNVEV in the germline V gene (reference sequence). CDR3 protein: CASSLTSTDTQYF. The CDR3 nucleotides are TGTGCCAGCAGTCTCACATCCACAGATACGCAGTATTTT.

V usage is TRBV7-9 and J usage is TRBJ1-6; D call uncertain. Trimming removed 6 bases at V and 6 bases at J, with 3 bases between. Germline loops: CDR1 SEHNR, CDR2 FQNEAQ (reference sequence). CDR3 length equals 11 residues. CDR3 nucleotide sequence: TGTGCCAGCAGTCTTAATTCACCCCTCCACTTT. Encoded protein: CASSLNSPLHF.

The chain carries TRBV6-1 and TRBJ2-7; no firm D call. The CDR3 extends over 16 amino acids. V lost 2 bases to trimming and J lost 2 bases, with 16 bases between them. Germline assignment: CDR1 MNHNS and CDR2 SASEGT. The CDR3: CASSESHWQVAYEQYV. In nucleotides, the CDR3 is TGTGCCAGCAGTGAATCACATTGGCAGGTCGCCTACGAGCAGTACGTC.

The chain uses TRBV6-6 and TRBJ1-1, with D unresolved. The germline V and J ends were trimmed by 4 bases and 6 bases, with 9 bases remaining between them. The CDR3 has 12 amino acids. CDR1 is MNHNY, CDR2 SVGAGI, per germline (reference sequence). DNA of the CDR3: TGTGCCAGCAGTTTTTCGGGATCTGAAGCTTTCTTT. It is translated as CASSFSGSEAFF.

The CDR3 loop reads CATSRVKTGTHYEQYF. CDR3 DNA: TGTGCCACCAGCAGAGTAAAGACAGGGACCCACTACGAGCAGTACTTC. The genes are TRBV15 and TRBJ2-7; 7 nucleotides agree with TRBD1. CDR3 size: 16 residues. Germline CDR1 is LNHNV and CDR2 is YYDKDF (reference sequence). Germline trimming cut 1 base from V and 3 bases from J; bases unmatched to any gene: 9.

The genes are TRBV6-5 and TRBJ2-5, with TRBD2 identical over 8 bases. The CDR3 totals 14 residues. Germline V gene sequence: CDR1 MNHEY, CDR2 SVGAGI. The V and J ends lost 6 bases and 0 bases, in that order; junction bases with no gene match: 3. The CDR3 bases are TGTGCCAGCAGATTAGCGGGGAACCAAGAGACCCAGTACTTC. Protein product: CASRLAGNQETQYF.

The chain uses TRBV2 and TRBJ1-5; TRBD1 matches at 10 bases. Germline V gene lookup returns CDR1 SNHLY and CDR2 FYNNEI. CDR3 size: 15 residues. J was trimmed by 7 bases and V by 6 bases; bases with no gene match: 9. This CDR3 is CASSDGQGGRQPQHF. The CDR3 bases are TGTGCCAGCAGCGACGGACAGGGGGGAAGGCAGCCCCAGCATTTT.

This rearrangement joins TRBV28 to TRBJ2-5; tentatively, D is TRBD1 (5 bases). The CDR3 extends over 12 amino acids. The V end lost 5 bases, the J end lost 3 bases, and 7 bases lay between the germline ends. CDR1 and CDR2 (germline): MDHEN, SYDVKM. The CDR3 DNA is TGTGCCAGCAGTGTCAGGGAAGAGACCCAGTACTTC. Translation: CASSVREETQYF.

The chain links TRBV11-3 to TRBJ2-1, with D perhaps TRBD2 (5 bases). The CDR3 totals 17 residues. From germline, CDR1 is SGHNT and CDR2 YENEEA. V was pared by 6 bases and J by 7 bases, with 25 bases between. CDR3 protein: CASSLGLASSIDNEQFF. The CDR3 DNA reads as TGTGCCAGCAGTCTAGGGTTGGCTAGCTCTATCGATAATGAGCAGTTCTTC.

This chain uses TRBV21-1 with TRBJ2-7; TRBD1 reflects the table's D call only, with no check against the DNA. TRBV21-1 is classified as a pseudogene. CDR3 length: 13 amino acids. The CDR3 is CASSKSRVIKQYV. CDR3 sequence (DNA): TGTGCCAGCAGCAAATCCAGGGTGATCAAGCAGTACGTC.

This clone was seen more than once but under ten times. The rearrangement joins TRBV19 to TRBJ2-2; no firm D call. V lost 4 bases to trimming and J lost 5 bases, with 5 bases between them. This CDR3 contains 12 residues. Germline assignment: CDR1 LNHDA and CDR2 SQIVND (reference sequence). The DNA of the CDR3 is TGTGCCAGTAGTACCATTACCGGGGAGCTGTTTTTT. This encodes CASSTITGELFF.

DNA for the CDR3: TGTGCCAGCAGCTTGACAGGGGGGCATGAGCAGTACGTC. Translation gives CASSLTGGHEQYV. The chain combines TRBV5-4 with TRBJ2-7, with 8 positions matching TRBD1. V shed 1 base, J shed 7 bases, and the junction held 4 bases outside the gene matches. The CDR3 has 13 residues. Germline CDR1 SGHNT, CDR2 YYREEE (reference sequence).

The V call is TRBV5-1, the J call TRBJ2-7; a weak D match, TRBD2 (7 bases). With 1 base removed from V and 4 bases from J, the gap between germline ends came to 15 bases. CDR3 length: 15 amino acids. Germline CDR1 and CDR2: SGHRS and YFSETQ. The CDR3 spells CASSLSRGGVYEQYF. The CDR3 bases are TGCGCCAGCAGCTTGTCGCGCGGGGGCGTTTACGAGCAGTACTTC.

This chain connects TRBV21-1 to TRBJ2-7; TRBD1 reflects the table's D call only, with no check against the DNA. TRBV21-1 is a recognized pseudogene. The CDR3 spans 16 residues. CDR3 sequence reads: CASSKGVDRGGCEQYV. CDR3 sequence (DNA): TGTGCCAGCAGCAAAGGGGTGGACAGGGGAGGTTGTGAGCAGTACGTC.

The chain recombines TRBV5-1 with TRBJ1-3; TRBD1 agrees at 8 bases. This CDR3 is built from 15 residues. J lost 1 base, V lost 4 bases, and 4 bases had no gene match. Per germline, CDR1 SGHRS and CDR2 YFSETQ. The CDR3 spells CASSPDRASGNTIYF. CDR3 in DNA: TGCGCCAGCAGCCCGGACAGGGCTTCTGGAAACACCATATATTTT.

The genes are TRBV4-2 and TRBJ2-2; 11 positions agree with TRBD2. V shed 2 bases, J shed 6 bases, and the junction held 8 bases outside the gene matches. Germline lookup yields CDR1 LGHNA and CDR2 YNFKEQ. The CDR3 contains 17 residues. Written as DNA, the CDR3 is TGTGCCAGCAGCCAAACTACTAGCGGGAGAATTCCCGGGGAGCTGTTTTTT. Translation gives CASSQTTSGRIPGELFF.

This clone has only a few counts. V usage is TRBV4-2 and J usage is TRBJ1-2; D is possibly TRBD1 (6 bases). Germline loops: CDR1 LGHNA, CDR2 YNFKEQ. There are 14 residues in the CDR3. V lost 0 bases and J lost 5, with 10 bases in between. In nucleotides, the CDR3 is TGTGCCAGCAGCCAAGAGGCAACAGGGTATGGCTACACCTTC. It is translated as CASSQEATGYGYTF.

The chain employs TRBV10-2 and TRBJ2-5; 7 bases match TRBD1. After removal of 6 bases from V and 2 bases from J, the junction contained 6 bases not matched to a gene. The CDR3 has 14 amino acids. Germline assignment: CDR1 WSHSY and CDR2 SAAADI. CDR3 DNA sequence: TGCGCCAGCAGCCGGGGACAGCATCAAGAGACCCAGTACTTC. Translating gives CASSRGQHQETQYF.

The chain links TRBV6-5 to TRBJ2-2; weak D call: TRBD2 (5 bases). Germline loops: CDR1 MNHEY, CDR2 SVGAGI. This CDR3 region has 14 residues. V lost 6 bases to trimming and J lost 3 bases, with 11 bases between them. CDR3 loop: CASRRRRYTGELFF. For the CDR3, the DNA is TGTGCCAGCAGGAGGAGGCGTTACACCGGGGAGCTGTTTTTT.

This clone was picked up one time. The CDR3 DNA is TGTGCCAGCAGCTCGCGTAGGGGGAACCAAGAGACCCAGTACTTC. It translates to CASSSRRGNQETQYF. V usage is TRBV7-9 and J usage is TRBJ2-5; a weak D match, TRBD1 (6 bases). The V gene lost 4 bases and the J gene lost 0 bases, with 12 bases spanning the gap. The germline V gene encodes CDR1 SEHNR and CDR2 FQNEAQ (reference sequence). This CDR3 comprises 15 residues.